A single sample is the source of the 25 T cell receptor beta chains below, sequenced in a study of identical twins. TCRdb processed the 5' RACE reads anew with MiXCR; each CDR3 protein has one entry. This sample has hundreds of thousands of distinct CDR3 sequences, with less than 25% found just once. The data were also submitted as part of a second study, on T cells expressing NK-cell markers.

Sequences were obtained from PBMCs. The source of these receptors is a woman between 18 and 30 years old in good health.

This clonotype occurred many times. V is TRBV7-8 and J is TRBJ2-6, with D unclear. This CDR3 is built from 16 residues. V lost 3 bases and J lost 0, with 9 bases in between. CDR1 SGHVS and CDR2 FQNEAQ come from the germline V gene. The CDR3 DNA reads TGTGCCAGCAGCTTCACATACCACTCTGGGGCCAACGTCCTGACTTTC. Amino acid sequence: CASSFTYHSGANVLTF. Looking up the rest from reference TRBV7-8 and TRBJ2-6 gives the full variable domain: GAGVSQSPRYKVAKRGQDVALRCDPISGHVSLFWYQQALGQGPEFLTYFQNEAQLDKSGLPSDRFFAERPEGSVSTLKIQRTQQEDSAVYLCASSFTYHSGANVLTFGAGSRLTVL.

This clonotype turned up a few times. The V and J genes are TRBV27 and TRBJ2-5; 8 nucleotides agree with TRBD2. Germline V gene lookup returns CDR1 MNHEY and CDR2 SMNVEV (reference sequence). The CDR3 runs to 18 residues. V lost 0 bases, J lost 3 bases, and 12 bases stayed unmatched. The CDR3, as DNA: TGTGCCAGCAGTTTATCGGGTAGCGGGGCTATTCGGGAAGAGACCCAGTACTTC. Protein: CASSLSGSGAIREETQYF.

A few counts support this clonotype. The chain links TRBV5-1 to TRBJ2-1; D is unclear. This CDR3 region has 12 residues. Trimming stripped 0 bases from V and 12 bases from J, with 10 bases between. Germline CDR1 SGHRS, CDR2 YFSETQ. CDR3 nucleotide sequence: TGCGCCAGCAGCTTGGAGGGCTCGGGGCAGTTCTTC. It encodes CASSLEGSGQFF. Filled out from reference TRBV5-1 and TRBJ2-1, the complete variable domain reads KAGVTQTPRYLIKTRGQQVTLSCSPISGHRSVSWYQQTPGQGLQFLFEYFSETQRNKGNFPGRFSGRQFSNSRSEMNVSTLELGDSALYLCASSLEGSGQFFGPGTRLTVL.

The chain links TRBV29-1 to TRBJ2-1; D remains ambiguous. The germline V gene encodes CDR1 SQVTM and CDR2 ANQGSEA. This CDR3 is 12 amino acids long. Trimming took 6 bases from V and 3 from J, leaving 9 bases between them. For the CDR3, the DNA is TGCAGCGTCAATCTTTACTACAATGAGCAGTTCTTC. It specifies CSVNLYYNEQFF.

This clonotype has more than one count but fewer than ten. V is TRBV12-3 or TRBV12-4 and J is TRBJ2-1, with 8 nucleotides matching TRBD2. The ends lost 4 bases at V and 9 bases at J; junction bases unmatched: 8. The CDR3 covers 14 residues. The CDR3 nucleotides read TGTGCCAGCAGTTCCTCCGCTCTAGCGGGTGAGCAGTTCTTC. Its protein is CASSSSALAGEQFF.

This clonotype turned up a few times. V and J are TRBV4-1 and TRBJ2-3; 10 nucleotides line up with TRBD2. V was pared by 0 bases and J by 2 bases, with 5 bases of the junction left unmatched. The germline V gene has CDR1 MGHRA and CDR2 YSYEKL. This CDR3 spans 17 amino acids. The CDR3 spells CASSQDPSGGDTDTQYF. The CDR3 DNA sequence: TGCGCCAGCAGCCAAGACCCTAGCGGGGGAGACACAGATACGCAGTATTTT.

The V gene is TRBV12-3 or TRBV12-4, the J gene TRBJ2-5, with D perhaps being TRBD1 or TRBD2 (7 bases each). V lost 2 bases and J 5 bases, leaving 18 bases between the germline ends. This CDR3 contains 16 residues. The CDR3 protein is CASSLSREGALETQYF. The CDR3 DNA follows: TGTGCCAGCAGTTTAAGTAGGGAGGGGGCCTTGGAGACCCAGTACTTC.

Only a few counts were recorded for this clonotype. This sequence joins TRBV12-3 or TRBV12-4 and TRBJ1-2, with D perhaps TRBD1 (6 bases). This CDR3 is 15 amino acids long. Trimming pared 7 bases from V and 2 bases from J, leaving 17 bases between. The CDR3 region has the DNA TGTGCCAGCACCCCGGGGGGACATGGGAACTATGGCTACACCTTC. Amino acid sequence: CASTPGGHGNYGYTF.

The sample holds a few counts of this clonotype. CDR3 protein: CASSFGDRVYTF. DNA of the CDR3: TGCGCCAGCAGCTTCGGGGACAGAGTCTACACCTTC. The chain carries TRBV5-1 and TRBJ1-2; 7 nucleotides line up with TRBD1. Trimming removed 2 bases from V and 10 bases from J; junction bases left unmatched: 5. Germline V gene lookup returns CDR1 SGHRS and CDR2 YFSETQ. This CDR3 spans 12 amino acids.

The chain recombines TRBV11-2 with TRBJ2-1, with TRBD2 matching over 12 bases. Unmatched junction bases numbered 8, after V lost 11 bases and J lost 9 bases. Germline CDR1 SGHAT, CDR2 FQNNGV. This CDR3 spans 13 amino acids. CDR3 bases: TGTGCCGATGGACTAGCGGGACAGATTGAGCAGTTCTTC. Amino acid sequence: CADGLAGQIEQFF.

This clonotype was recorded a few times. The rearrangement links TRBV7-3 to TRBJ2-3; 9 positions agree with TRBD1. Trimming took 5 bases from V and 1 from J; bases not matched to a gene: 4. The length of the CDR3 is 15 residues. Germline values: CDR1 SGHTA, CDR2 FQGTGA. In DNA form, the CDR3 reads TGTGCCAGCAGCATGACAGGGGGGGGCACAGATACGCAGTATTTT. It is translated as CASSMTGGGTDTQYF.

The rearrangement uses TRBV29-1 and TRBJ1-1; TRBD1 is a possible D gene (5 bases). Germline assignment: CDR1 SQVTM and CDR2 ANQGSEA. The CDR3 runs to 16 residues. V lost 6 bases to trimming and J lost 1 base, with 21 bases between them. As DNA, the CDR3 is TGCAGCGTCGCCGGACGTCGGGACCCTCCGAACACTGAAGCTTTCTTT. Protein sequence: CSVAGRRDPPNTEAFF.

This clonotype was seen a handful of times. The chain recombines TRBV6-5 with TRBJ1-2; 8 bases match TRBD1. Germline V gene sequence: CDR1 MNHEY, CDR2 SVGAGI. Trimming removed 0 bases from V and 7 bases from J; junction bases left unmatched: 7. This CDR3 contains 15 residues. In nucleotides, the CDR3 is TGTGCCAGCAGTTACTCCCATGGACAGGGCGGTGGCTACACCTTC. Its translation is CASSYSHGQGGGYTF.

This clonotype occurred a few times. This chain uses TRBV27 with TRBJ1-1, with D perhaps TRBD1 (5 bases). CDR1 is MNHEY, CDR2 SMNVEV, per germline (reference sequence). V lost 7 bases, J lost 8 bases, and 14 bases lay in between. This CDR3 comprises 12 residues. CDR3 nucleotide sequence: TGTGCCAGCAAATTTCCCGAGGGGGAAGCTTTCTTT. This encodes CASKFPEGEAFF.

This clonotype appeared a few times. The chain carries TRBV5-1 and TRBJ2-3; the D gene is possibly TRBD1 (5 bases). Trimming left V 0 bases short and J 0 bases short, with 11 bases between. CDR1 and CDR2 (germline): SGHRS, YFSETQ. The CDR3 consists of 16 residues. In nucleotides, the CDR3 is TGCGCCAGCAGCTTGGTGACAGTAGGAAGCACAGATACGCAGTATTTT. As protein: CASSLVTVGSTDTQYF.

At least ten counts were recorded for this clonotype. The chain links TRBV7-9 to TRBJ2-3; 8 nucleotides align to TRBD1. V lost 5 bases and J lost 0; bases outside the gene matches: 4. Germline CDR1 and CDR2: SEHNR and FQNEAQ (reference sequence). This CDR3 has 15 amino acids. The CDR3 DNA is TGTGCCAGCAGCCAGGGGGACAGGAGCACAGATACGCAGTATTTT. Protein sequence: CASSQGDRSTDTQYF.

The J gene is TRBJ2-3, the V gene TRBV5-1; D is undetermined. This CDR3 has 13 residues. CDR1 and CDR2 from the germline V gene are SGHRS and YFSETQ. V was shortened by 5 bases and J by 2 bases, with 9 bases between the two germline ends. In DNA, the CDR3 is TGCGCCAGCAGAACCCAGGACACAGATACGCAGTATTTT. Residues: CASRTQDTDTQYF. The whole variable domain, filled in from reference TRBV5-1 and TRBJ2-3, reads KAGVTQTPRYLIKTRGQQVTLSCSPISGHRSVSWYQQTPGQGLQFLFEYFSETQRNKGNFPGRFSGRQFSNSRSEMNVSTLELGDSALYLCASRTQDTDTQYFGPGTRLTVL.

The table lists this clonotype with a few counts. The chain employs TRBV20-1 and TRBJ2-1, with 7 positions matching TRBD2. Losses at the gene ends were 4 bases for V and 13 bases for J; bases not matched to a gene: 7. Germline CDR1 is DFQATT and CDR2 is SNEGSKA (reference sequence). This CDR3 is built from 11 residues. DNA for the CDR3: TGCAGTGCTAACGTCCGGGACTACCAGTTCTTC. Its protein is CSANVRDYQFF.

The chain joins TRBV27 to TRBJ2-3; TRBD1 agrees at 8 bases. Germline CDR1 reads MNHEY; CDR2 reads SMNVEV (reference sequence). The CDR3 is made up of 14 amino acids. V lost 8 bases to trimming and J lost 2 bases; unmatched junction nucleotides: 6. CDR3 protein: CASRTGRNTDTQYF. Here the CDR3 DNA reads TGTGCCAGCCGGACAGGGAGGAACACAGATACGCAGTATTTT.

This clonotype has a count of ten or more. The chain is built from TRBV12-3 or TRBV12-4 and TRBJ2-1, with a tentative D call TRBD1 (6 bases). The V and J ends lost 1 base and 0 bases respectively, with 7 bases between them. The CDR3 has 15 amino acids. CDR3 DNA sequence: TGTGCCAGCAGTTTAGACAGGGACTCCTACAATGAGCAGTTCTTC. This codes for CASSLDRDSYNEQFF.

The gene calls are TRBV15 and TRBJ2-7; D perhaps matches TRBD1 (5 bases). The V end was cut by 10 bases, the J end by 2 bases, with 15 bases between. The CDR3 totals 13 residues. Per germline, CDR1 LNHNV and CDR2 YYDKDF (reference sequence). CDR3 sequence reads: CAKWGRWTYEQYF. The CDR3 region has the DNA TGTGCCAAGTGGGGCAGGTGGACCTACGAGCAGTACTTC.

The table lists this clonotype with many counts. The chain joins TRBV6-5 to TRBJ2-1, with 7 bases matching TRBD1. This CDR3 has 14 amino acids. Germline lookup yields CDR1 MNHEY and CDR2 SVGAGI. The junction had 4 bases not matched to a gene; V was cut back by 4 bases and J by 4 bases. CDR3 region: CASSSGQQYNEQFF. CDR3 sequence (DNA): TGTGCCAGCAGTTCGGGACAGCAGTACAATGAGCAGTTCTTC.

This clonotype has a count of ten or more. The V call is TRBV12-3 or TRBV12-4, the J call TRBJ1-3; D gene unclear. The CDR3 contains 13 residues. V was cut by 5 bases and J by 3 bases, with 8 bases left in between. The CDR3 DNA sequence: TGTGCCAGCAGTCCAATGGGTGGAAACACCATATATTTT. Its translation: CASSPMGGNTIYF.

The rearrangement links TRBV12-3 or TRBV12-4 to TRBJ1-4; D possibly corresponds to TRBD1 (6 bases). The CDR3 runs 13 residues. Trimming shortened V by 3 bases and J by 7 bases, and 9 bases separated the two germline ends. CDR3 loop: CASSLVRGEKLFF. The CDR3 bases are TGTGCCAGCAGTTTGGTCAGGGGTGAAAAACTGTTTTTT.

CDR3 DNA: TGCAGTGCCCTAACATCCGCGAATTCACCCCTCCACTTT. This translates into CSALTSANSPLHF. The chain joins TRBV20-1 to TRBJ1-6, with D unresolved. Germline V CDR1 and CDR2: DFQATT, SNEGSKA (reference sequence). Trimming took off 6 bases at V and 7 bases at J, with 13 bases between the two ends. The CDR3 length is 13 residues.